The 4 T cell receptor beta chains in this list originate from one sample, sequenced in a study of blood T cell repertoires in COVID-19. Data came from immunoSEQ multiplex PCR; TCRdb stores just in-frame clones and leaves some out. Of more than 250,000 clones in the sample, roughly 87% were seen once. Material for sequencing was peripheral blood. These receptor sequences come from a man aged 50-59 years with active or convalescent COVID-19.

The chain combines TRBV10-3 with TRBJ1-4; D call uncertain. CDR3 length: 15 residues. CDR1 is ENHRY and CDR2 is SYGVKD in the germline V gene. V was clipped by 3 bases and J by 0 bases, with 8 bases between them. The CDR3 nucleotides are TGTGCCATCAGTGATCCCCGGTCAACTAATGAAAAACTGTTTTTT. This gives the protein CAISDPRSTNEKLFF.

This clone was seen more than once but under ten times. The chain has TRBV28 and TRBJ1-2; D unclear. Germline CDR1 is MDHEN and CDR2 is SYDVKM. V was cut by 3 bases and J by 8 bases, with 16 bases left in between. The length of the CDR3 is 14 residues. CDR3 sequence reads: CASSFVDSPGGYTF. The DNA for the CDR3 is TGTGCCAGCAGTTTCGTAGACTCCCCTGGGGGCTACACCTTC.

The chain has TRBV30 and TRBJ1-1; weak D call: TRBD1 (6 bases). Trimming took 2 bases from V and 5 from J, leaving 12 bases between them. Germline V gene lookup returns CDR1 GTSNPN and CDR2 SVGIG (reference sequence). The CDR3 extends over 13 amino acids. For the CDR3, the DNA is TGTGCCTGGAGTTCGCAACAGGGTACTGAAGCTTTCTTT. Translated, it gives CAWSSQQGTEAFF.

On this clone: One junction end disagrees with the germline gene, perhaps due to a read error. V and J are TRBV19 and TRBJ2-2, with a tentative D call TRBD2 (6 bases). Per the germline V gene, CDR1 is LNHDA and CDR2 is SQIVND (reference sequence). This CDR3 has 14 residues. The CDR3 protein is CASRLAVNTRELFF. As DNA, the CDR3 is TGTGCCAGTAGACTAGCAGTAAACACCAGGGAGCTGTTTTTT.